What follows describes a single TCR beta chain. This sample was taken from a study of shared clonotypes between healthy human individuals. CDR1 and CDR2 from the germline V gene are SGHRS and YFSETQ. V lost 4 bases, J lost 0 bases, and 15 bases lay in between. The CDR3 extends over 16 amino acids. Method: immunoSEQ multiplex PCR; TCRdb's copy keeps in-frame clones and lacks some. This sample carries 2 million to 2.5 million clones, approximately 93% of them seen once, and the ten largest clones take about 0.39%. CD4+ cells underwent separation, giving CD45RA+ naive and CD45RA-negative memory subsets. The chain couples TRBV5-1 to TRBJ2-3; TRBD2 might be the D (5 bases). Sequencing was performed on naive CD4+ T cells from PBMCs. As for subset: CD45RA+ positively selected. The TCR comes from a man between 18 and 35 years old in good health. Some clones in this sample may be carry-over from other donors' samples. The CDR3 here is CASSRTQTISTDTQYF. The DNA of the CDR3 is TGCGCCAGCAGCCGGACTCAGACGATTAGCACAGATACGCAGTATTTT.